This T cell receptor beta chain was identified in a study of blood T cell repertoires in COVID-19. The overall study: Samples came from the United States, Italy and Spain, spanning acute and convalescent COVID-19. PBMCs, B-cell-depleted T cells, or T cells provided the cDNA or gDNA that made up the material.

Source study methods: Amplification of reference gene primers provided the estimated nucleated cell counts. Sequencing was performed with immunoSEQ multiplex PCR; in TCRdb, only in-frame clones are kept and a portion is missing. V and J calls and clone size are those listed in that table; D and trimming were worked out from the DNA. This sample yields around 200,000 clones, of which 87% are seen a single time; approximately 6.2% belongs to the top ten. This CDR3 is built from 13 residues. Per the germline V gene, CDR1 is LNHDA and CDR2 is SQIVND (reference sequence). With V trimmed by 5 bases and J by 5 bases, 3 bases remained unmatched.

This receptor was identified in a man aged 55 to 69 who had recovered from COVID-19. Material for sequencing was peripheral blood. The chain has TRBV19 and TRBJ1-5; 7 positions agree with TRBD1. The CDR3 reads CASSFQGDQPQHF. CDR3 in DNA: TGTGCCAGTAGTTTCCAGGGGGATCAGCCCCAGCATTTT.